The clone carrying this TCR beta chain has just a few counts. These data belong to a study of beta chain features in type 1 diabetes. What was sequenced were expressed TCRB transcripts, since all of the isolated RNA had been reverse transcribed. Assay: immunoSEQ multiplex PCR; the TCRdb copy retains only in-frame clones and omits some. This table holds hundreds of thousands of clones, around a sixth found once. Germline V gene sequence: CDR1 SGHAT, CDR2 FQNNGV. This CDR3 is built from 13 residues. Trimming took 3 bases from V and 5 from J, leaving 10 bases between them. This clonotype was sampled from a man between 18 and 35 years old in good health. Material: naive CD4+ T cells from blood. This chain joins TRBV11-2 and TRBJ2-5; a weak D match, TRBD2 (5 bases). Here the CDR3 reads CASSFGLRETQYF. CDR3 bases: TGTGCCAGCAGCTTCGGACTGAGGGAGACCCAGTACTTC.